The clone carrying this T cell receptor beta chain was recorded at least ten times. CDR3 and TCR beta VDJ profiling relied on a genomic DNA template. TCRdb itself ran the reads through MiXCR, one entry per CDR3 protein. The profile shows 250,000 to 350,000 distinct CDR3 sequences, around 60% of them singletons. This sample is part of a study of CD8+CD57+ T cells in acquired aplastic anemia. The CDR3 spans 15 residues. Germline values: CDR1 LNHDA, CDR2 SQIVND (reference sequence). Trimming pared 6 bases from V and 4 bases from J, leaving 16 bases between. This receptor was identified in a human donor with severe aplastic anemia or a healthy control (not recorded which). The gene calls are TRBV19 and TRBJ1-5; tentatively, D is TRBD1 (6 bases). The specimen sequenced was sorted CD4+, CD8+, or CD8+CD57+ T cells (not recorded which) from PBMCs. CDR3 in DNA: TGTGCCAGTAGATTTGGACAGTCCGGGAATCAGCCCCAGCATTTT. It translates to CASRFGQSGNQPQHF.